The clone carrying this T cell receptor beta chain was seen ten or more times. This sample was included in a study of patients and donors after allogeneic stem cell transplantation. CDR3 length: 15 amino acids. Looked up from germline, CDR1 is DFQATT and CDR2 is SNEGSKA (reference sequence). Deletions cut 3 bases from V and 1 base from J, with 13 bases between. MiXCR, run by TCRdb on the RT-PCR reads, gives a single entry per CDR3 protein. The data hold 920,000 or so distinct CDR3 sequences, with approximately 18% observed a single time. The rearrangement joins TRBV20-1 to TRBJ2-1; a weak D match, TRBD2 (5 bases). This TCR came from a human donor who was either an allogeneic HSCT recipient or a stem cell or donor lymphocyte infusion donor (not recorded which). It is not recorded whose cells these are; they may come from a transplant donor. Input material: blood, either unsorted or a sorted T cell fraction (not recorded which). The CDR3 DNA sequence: TGCAGTGCTAGGTCATTAAGGGAGTCCTACAATGAGCAGTTCTTC. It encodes CSARSLRESYNEQFF.